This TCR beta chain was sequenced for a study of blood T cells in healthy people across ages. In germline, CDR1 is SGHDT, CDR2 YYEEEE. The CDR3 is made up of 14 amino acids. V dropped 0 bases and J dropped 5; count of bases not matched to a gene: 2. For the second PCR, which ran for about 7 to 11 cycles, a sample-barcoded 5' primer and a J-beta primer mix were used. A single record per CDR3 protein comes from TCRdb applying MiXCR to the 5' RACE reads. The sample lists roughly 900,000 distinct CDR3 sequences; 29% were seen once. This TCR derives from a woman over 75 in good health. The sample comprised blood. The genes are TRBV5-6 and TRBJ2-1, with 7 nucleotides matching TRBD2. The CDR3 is CASSLVAGDNEQFF. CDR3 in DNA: TGTGCCAGCAGCTTGGTGGCGGGGGACAATGAGCAGTTCTTC.